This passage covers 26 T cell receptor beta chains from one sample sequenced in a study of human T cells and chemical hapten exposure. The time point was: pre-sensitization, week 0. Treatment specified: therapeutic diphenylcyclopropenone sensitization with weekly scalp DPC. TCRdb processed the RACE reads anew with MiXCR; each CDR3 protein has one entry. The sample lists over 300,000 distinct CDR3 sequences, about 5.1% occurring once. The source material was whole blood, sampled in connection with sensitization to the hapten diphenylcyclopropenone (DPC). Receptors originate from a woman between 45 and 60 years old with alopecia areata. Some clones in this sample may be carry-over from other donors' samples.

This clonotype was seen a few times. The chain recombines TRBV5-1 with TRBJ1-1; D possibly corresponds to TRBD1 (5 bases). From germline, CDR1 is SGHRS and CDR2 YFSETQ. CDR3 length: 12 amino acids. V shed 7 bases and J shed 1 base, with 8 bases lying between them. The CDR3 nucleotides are TGCGCCAGCGGGGCGCCGAACACTGAAGCTTTCTTT. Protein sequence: CASGAPNTEAFF.

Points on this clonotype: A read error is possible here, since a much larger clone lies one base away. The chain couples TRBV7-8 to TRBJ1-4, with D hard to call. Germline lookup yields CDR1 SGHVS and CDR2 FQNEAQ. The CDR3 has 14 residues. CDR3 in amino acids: CASSLGSYNEILFF. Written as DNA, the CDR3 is TGTGCCAGCAGCTTAGGGTCTTATAATGAAATACTGTTTTTT. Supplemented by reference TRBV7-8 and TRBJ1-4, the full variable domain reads GAGVSQSPRYKVAKRGQDVALRCDPISGHVSLFWYQQALGQGPEFLTYFQNEAQLDKSGLPSDRFFAERPEGSVSTLKIQRTQQEDSAVYLCASSLGSYNEILFFGSGTQLSVL.

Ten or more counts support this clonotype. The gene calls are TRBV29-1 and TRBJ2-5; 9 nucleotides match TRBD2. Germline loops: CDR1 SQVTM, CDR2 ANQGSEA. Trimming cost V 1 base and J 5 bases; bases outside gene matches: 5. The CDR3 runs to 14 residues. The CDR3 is CSVEGRGGLETQYF. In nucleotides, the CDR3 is TGCAGCGTTGAAGGGCGGGGGGGCCTTGAGACCCAGTACTTC.

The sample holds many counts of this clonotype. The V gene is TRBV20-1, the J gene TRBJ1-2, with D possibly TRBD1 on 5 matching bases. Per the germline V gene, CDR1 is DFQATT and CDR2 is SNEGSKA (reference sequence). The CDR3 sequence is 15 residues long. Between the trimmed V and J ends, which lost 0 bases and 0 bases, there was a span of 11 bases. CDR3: CSARDVGVTNYGYTF. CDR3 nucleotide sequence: TGCAGTGCTAGAGATGTAGGGGTCACTAACTATGGCTACACCTTC.

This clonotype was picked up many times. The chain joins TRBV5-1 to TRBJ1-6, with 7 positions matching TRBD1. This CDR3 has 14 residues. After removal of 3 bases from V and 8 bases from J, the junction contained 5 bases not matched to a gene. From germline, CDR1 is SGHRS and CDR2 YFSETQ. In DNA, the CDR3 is TGCGCCAGCAGCTCGGGACAGACGGATTCACCCCTCCACTTT. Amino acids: CASSSGQTDSPLHF.

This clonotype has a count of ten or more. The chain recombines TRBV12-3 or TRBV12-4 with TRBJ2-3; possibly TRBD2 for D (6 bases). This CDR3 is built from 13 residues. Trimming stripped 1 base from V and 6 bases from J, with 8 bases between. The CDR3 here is CASSLGLADTQYF. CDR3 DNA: TGTGCCAGCAGTTTAGGGCTAGCGGATACGCAGTATTTT.

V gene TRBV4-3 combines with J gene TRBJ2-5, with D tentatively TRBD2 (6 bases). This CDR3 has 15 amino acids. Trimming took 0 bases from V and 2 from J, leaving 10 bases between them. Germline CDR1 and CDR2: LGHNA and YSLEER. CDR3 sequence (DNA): TGCGCCAGCAGCCAAGATAGGAGGGAACAAGAGACCCAGTACTTC. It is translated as CASSQDRREQETQYF.

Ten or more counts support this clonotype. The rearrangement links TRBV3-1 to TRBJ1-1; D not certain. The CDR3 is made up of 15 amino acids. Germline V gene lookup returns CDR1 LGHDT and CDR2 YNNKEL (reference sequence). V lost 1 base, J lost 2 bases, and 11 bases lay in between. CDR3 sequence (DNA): TGTGCCAGCAGCCAAGGGTCTGCAGCTAACACTGAAGCTTTCTTT. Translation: CASSQGSAANTEAFF. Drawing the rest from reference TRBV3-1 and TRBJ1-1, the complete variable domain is DTAVSQTPKYLVTQMGNDKSIKCEQNLGHDTMYWYKQDSKKFLKIMFSYNNKELIINETVPNRFSPKSPDKAHLNLHINSLELGDSAVYFCASSQGSAANTEAFFGQGTRLTVV.

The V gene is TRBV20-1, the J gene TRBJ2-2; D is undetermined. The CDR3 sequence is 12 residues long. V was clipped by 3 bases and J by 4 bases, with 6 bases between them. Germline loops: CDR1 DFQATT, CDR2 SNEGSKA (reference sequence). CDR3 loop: CSASTGTGELFF. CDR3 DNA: TGCAGTGCTAGTACGGGCACCGGGGAGCTGTTTTTT.

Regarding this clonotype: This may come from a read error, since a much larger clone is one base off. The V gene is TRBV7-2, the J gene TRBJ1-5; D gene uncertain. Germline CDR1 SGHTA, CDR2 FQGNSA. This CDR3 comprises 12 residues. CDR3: CASSLPNQAQHF. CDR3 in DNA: TGTGCCAGCAGCTTACCCAATCAGGCCCAGCATTTT.

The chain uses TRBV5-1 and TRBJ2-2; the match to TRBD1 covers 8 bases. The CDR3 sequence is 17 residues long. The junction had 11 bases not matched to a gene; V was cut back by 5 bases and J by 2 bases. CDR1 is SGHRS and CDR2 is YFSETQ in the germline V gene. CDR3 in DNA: TGCGCCAGCAGACCCCTGAGGACAGGGAAAAACACCGGGGAGCTGTTTTTT. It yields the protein CASRPLRTGKNTGELFF.

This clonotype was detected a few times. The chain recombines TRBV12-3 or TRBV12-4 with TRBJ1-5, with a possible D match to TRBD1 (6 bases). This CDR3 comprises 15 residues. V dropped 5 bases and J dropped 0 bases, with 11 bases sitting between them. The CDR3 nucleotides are TGTGCCAGCAGTCCAGCCAGGGGTAGCAATCAGCCCCAGCATTTT. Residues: CASSPARGSNQPQHF.

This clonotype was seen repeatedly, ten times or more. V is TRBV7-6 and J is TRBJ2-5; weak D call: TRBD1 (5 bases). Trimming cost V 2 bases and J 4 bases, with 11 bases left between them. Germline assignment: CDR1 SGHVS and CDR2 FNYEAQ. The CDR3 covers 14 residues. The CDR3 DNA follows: TGTGCCAGCAGCTTATGGGCAGGGTCAGAGACCCAGTACTTC. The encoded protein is CASSLWAGSETQYF.

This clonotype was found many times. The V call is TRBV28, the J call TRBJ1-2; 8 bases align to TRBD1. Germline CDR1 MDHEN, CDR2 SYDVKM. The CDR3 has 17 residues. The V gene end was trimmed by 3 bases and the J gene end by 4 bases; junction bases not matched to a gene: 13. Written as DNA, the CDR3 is TGTGCCAGCAGTTTGATTAGTCCGGGACAGGTTCCCTATGGCTACACCTTC. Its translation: CASSLISPGQVPYGYTF.

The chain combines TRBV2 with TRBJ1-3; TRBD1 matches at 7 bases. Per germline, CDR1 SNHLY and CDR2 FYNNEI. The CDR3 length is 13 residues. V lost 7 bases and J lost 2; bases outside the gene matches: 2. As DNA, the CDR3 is TGTGCCAGCAACGACAGGGCTGGAAACACCATATATTTT. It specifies CASNDRAGNTIYF.

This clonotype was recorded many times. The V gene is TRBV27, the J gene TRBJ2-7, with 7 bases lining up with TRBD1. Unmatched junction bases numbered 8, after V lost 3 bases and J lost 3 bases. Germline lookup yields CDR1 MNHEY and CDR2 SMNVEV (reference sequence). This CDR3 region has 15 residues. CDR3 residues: CASSLIRDSYYEQYF. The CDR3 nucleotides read TGTGCCAGCAGTTTGATCCGGGACAGTTACTACGAGCAGTACTTC.

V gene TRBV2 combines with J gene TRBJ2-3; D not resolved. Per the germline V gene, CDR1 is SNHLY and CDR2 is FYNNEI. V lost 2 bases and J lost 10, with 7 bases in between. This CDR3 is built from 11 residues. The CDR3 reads CASSEFLAQYF. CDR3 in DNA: TGTGCCAGCAGTGAATTTCTAGCGCAGTATTTT.

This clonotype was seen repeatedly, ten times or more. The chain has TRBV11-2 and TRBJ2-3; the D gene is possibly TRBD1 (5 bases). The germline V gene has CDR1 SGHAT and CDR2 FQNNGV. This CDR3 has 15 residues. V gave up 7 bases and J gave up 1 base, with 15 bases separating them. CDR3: CASTLGVGGTDTQYF. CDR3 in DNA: TGTGCCAGCACCCTAGGGGTGGGTGGCACAGATACGCAGTATTTT. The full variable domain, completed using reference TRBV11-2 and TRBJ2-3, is EAGVAQSPRYKIIEKRQSVAFWCNPISGHATLYWYQQILGQGPKLLIQFQNNGVVDDSQLPKDRFSAERLKGVDSTLKIQPAKLEDSAVYLCASTLGVGGTDTQYFGPGTRLTVL.

The CDR3 loop reads CAWGGLEAFF. CDR3 bases: TGTGCCTGGGGGGGCCTTGAAGCTTTCTTT. The chain employs TRBV30 and TRBJ1-1, with D tentatively TRBD1 (6 bases). CDR1 and CDR2 (germline): GTSNPN, SVGIG (reference sequence). The V end lost 5 bases, the J end lost 7 bases, and 8 bases lay between the germline ends. The CDR3 totals 10 residues.

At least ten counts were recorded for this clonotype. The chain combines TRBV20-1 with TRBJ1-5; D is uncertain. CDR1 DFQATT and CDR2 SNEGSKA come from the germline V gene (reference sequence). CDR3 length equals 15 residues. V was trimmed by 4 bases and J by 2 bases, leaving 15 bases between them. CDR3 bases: TGCAGTGCTACCTCCCACACGGGAGGCAATCAGCCCCAGCATTTT. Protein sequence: CSATSHTGGNQPQHF.

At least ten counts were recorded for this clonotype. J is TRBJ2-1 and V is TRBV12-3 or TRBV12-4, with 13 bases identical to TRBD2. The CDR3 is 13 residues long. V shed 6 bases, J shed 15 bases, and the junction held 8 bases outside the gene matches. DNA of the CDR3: TGTGCCAGCAGCGTCGGACTAGCGGGAGCTGGGTTCTTC. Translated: CASSVGLAGAGFF.

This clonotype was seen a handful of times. CDR3 nucleotides: TGTGCCAGCAGTGCCACCTACGGGACAGGGATGACAGATACGCAGTATTTT. This translates into CASSATYGTGMTDTQYF. The J gene is TRBJ2-3, the V gene TRBV12-3 or TRBV12-4; 9 bases align to TRBD1. The CDR3 loop spans 17 amino acids. With V trimmed by 5 bases and J by 3 bases, 12 bases remained unmatched.

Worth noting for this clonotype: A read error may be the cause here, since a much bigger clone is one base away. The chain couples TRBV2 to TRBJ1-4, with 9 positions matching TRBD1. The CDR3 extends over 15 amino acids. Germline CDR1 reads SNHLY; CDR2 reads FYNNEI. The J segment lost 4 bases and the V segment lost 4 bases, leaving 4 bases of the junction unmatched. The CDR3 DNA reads TGTGCCAGCAGTGTCGGGACAGGGCGTAATGAAAAACTGTTTTTT. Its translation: CASSVGTGRNEKLFF.

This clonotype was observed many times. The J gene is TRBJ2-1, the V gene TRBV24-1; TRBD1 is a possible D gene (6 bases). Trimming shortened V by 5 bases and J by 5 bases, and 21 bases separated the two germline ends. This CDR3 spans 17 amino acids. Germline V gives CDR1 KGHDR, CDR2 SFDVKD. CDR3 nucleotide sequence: TGTGCCACCAGTGGGATTGCCCGCAGGGGCCGAAACAATGAGCAGTTCTTC. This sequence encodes CATSGIARRGRNNEQFF.

CDR3 region: CASSPTSAPYNEQFF. The CDR3 coding sequence is TGTGCCAGCAGTCCCACTAGCGCTCCTTACAATGAGCAGTTCTTC. The rearrangement links TRBV12-3 or TRBV12-4 to TRBJ2-1; 7 bases agree with TRBD2. The CDR3 is 15 residues long. Trimming removed 5 bases from V and 4 bases from J; junction bases left unmatched: 8.

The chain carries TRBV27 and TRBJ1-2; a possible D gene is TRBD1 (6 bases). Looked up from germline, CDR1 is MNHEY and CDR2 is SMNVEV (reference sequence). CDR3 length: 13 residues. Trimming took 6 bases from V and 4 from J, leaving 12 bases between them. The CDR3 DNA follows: TGTGCCAGCAGCTTCAGGGGAGGCTATGGCTACACCTTC. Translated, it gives CASSFRGGYGYTF.